This TCR beta chain appears in the sequencing data of a study of blood T cell repertoires in COVID-19. As for the study in general: Samples taken during acute and convalescent COVID-19 were collected in the United States, Italy and Spain. Nucleic acid was either cDNA or gDNA, and it came from T cells, B-cell-depleted T cells, or PBMCs.

Under the authors' procedure: Amplifying reference gene primers gave estimates of nucleated cell counts. Generated by immunoSEQ multiplex PCR, the TCRdb table keeps only in-frame clones and is missing some. V and J calls and clone size follow that table, whereas D and trimming were derived from the DNA. The repertoire consists of 35,000 to 50,000 clones, with about 87% occurring once and the leading ten covering roughly 14%. Sequenced material: peripheral blood. The source of this sequence is a man in his 60s with active COVID-19.

CDR3 nucleotides: TGCGCCAGCAGCCCGGACGAGTCGGGACAGTTCAACACTGAAGCTTTCTTT. Its protein is CASSPDESGQFNTEAFF. The rearrangement joins TRBV5-1 to TRBJ1-1; TRBD1 matches 7 bases. Germline V gene lookup returns CDR1 SGHRS and CDR2 YFSETQ. Unmatched junction bases numbered 14, after V lost 4 bases and J lost 2 bases. The length of the CDR3 is 17 residues.